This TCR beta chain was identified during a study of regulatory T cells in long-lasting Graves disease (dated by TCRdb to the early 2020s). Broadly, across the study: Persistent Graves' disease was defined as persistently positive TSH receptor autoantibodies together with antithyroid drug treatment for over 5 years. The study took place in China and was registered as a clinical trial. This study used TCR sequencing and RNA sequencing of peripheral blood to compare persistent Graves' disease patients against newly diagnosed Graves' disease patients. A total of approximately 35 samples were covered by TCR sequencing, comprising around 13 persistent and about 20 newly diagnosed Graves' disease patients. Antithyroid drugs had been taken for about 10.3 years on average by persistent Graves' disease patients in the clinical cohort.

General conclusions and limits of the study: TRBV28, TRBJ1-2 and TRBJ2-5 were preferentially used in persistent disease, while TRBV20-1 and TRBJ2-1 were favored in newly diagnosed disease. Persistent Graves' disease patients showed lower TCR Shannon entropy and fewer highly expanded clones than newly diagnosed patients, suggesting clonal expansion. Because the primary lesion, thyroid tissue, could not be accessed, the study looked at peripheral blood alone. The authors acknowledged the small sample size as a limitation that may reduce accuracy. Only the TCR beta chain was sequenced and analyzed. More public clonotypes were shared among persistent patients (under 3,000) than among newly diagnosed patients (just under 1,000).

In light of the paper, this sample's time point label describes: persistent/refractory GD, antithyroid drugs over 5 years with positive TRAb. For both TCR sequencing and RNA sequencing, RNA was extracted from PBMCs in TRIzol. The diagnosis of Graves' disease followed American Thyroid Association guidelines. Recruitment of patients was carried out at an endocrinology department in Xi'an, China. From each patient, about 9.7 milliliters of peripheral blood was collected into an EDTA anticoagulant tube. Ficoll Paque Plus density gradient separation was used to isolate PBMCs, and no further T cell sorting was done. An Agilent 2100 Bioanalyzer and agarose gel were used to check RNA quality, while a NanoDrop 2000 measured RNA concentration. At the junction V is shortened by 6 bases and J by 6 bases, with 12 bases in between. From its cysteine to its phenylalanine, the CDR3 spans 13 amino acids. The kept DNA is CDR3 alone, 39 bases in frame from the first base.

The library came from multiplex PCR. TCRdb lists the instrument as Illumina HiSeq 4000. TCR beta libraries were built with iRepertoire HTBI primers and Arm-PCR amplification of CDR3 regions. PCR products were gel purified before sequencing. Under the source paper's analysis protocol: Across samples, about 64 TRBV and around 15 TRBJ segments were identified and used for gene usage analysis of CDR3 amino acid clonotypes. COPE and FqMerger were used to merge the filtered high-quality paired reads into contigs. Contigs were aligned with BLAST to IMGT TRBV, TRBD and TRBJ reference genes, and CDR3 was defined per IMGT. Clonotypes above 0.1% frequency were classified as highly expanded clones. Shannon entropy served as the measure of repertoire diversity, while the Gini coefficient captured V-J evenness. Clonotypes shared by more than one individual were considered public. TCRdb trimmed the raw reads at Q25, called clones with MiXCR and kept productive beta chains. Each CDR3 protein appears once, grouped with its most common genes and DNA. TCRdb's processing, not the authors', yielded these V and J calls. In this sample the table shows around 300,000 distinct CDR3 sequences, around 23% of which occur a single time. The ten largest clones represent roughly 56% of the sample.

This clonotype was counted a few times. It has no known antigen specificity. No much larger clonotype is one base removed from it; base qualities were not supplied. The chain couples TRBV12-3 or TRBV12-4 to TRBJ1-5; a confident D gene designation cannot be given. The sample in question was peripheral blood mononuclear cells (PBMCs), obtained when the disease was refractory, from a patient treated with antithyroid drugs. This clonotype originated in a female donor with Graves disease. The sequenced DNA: TGTGCCAGCAGCCCCGAAAGGAGTCAGCCCCAGCATTTT. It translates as CASSPERSQPQHF.